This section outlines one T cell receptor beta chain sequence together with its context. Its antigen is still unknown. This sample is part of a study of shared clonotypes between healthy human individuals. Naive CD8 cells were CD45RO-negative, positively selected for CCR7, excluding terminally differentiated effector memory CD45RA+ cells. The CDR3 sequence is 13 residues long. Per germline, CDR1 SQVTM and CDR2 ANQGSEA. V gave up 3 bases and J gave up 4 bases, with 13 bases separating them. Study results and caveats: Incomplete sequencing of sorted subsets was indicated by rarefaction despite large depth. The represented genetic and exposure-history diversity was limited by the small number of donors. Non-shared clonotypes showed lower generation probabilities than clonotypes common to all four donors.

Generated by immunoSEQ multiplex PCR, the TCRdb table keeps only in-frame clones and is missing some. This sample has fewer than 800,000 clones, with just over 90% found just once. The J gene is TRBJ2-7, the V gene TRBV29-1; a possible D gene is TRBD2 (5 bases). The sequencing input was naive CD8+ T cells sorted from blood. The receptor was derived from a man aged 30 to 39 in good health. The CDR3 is CSVDSVPGYEQYF. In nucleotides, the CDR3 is TGCAGCGTTGATTCTGTACCGGGGTACGAGCAGTACTTC.